The 5 T cell receptor beta chains below come from one sample, sequenced in a study of CD8+ T cells in alopecia areata. Sequencing relied on a cDNA template that was reverse transcribed from extracted RNA. Data came from immunoSEQ multiplex PCR; TCRdb stores just in-frame clones and leaves some out. This sample has about 140,000 clones, with around 55% found just once. Material: CD4+ T cells sorted from blood. Every receptor here comes from a human donor in good health.

This clone turned up a few times. The chain joins TRBV5-5 to TRBJ2-7, with 10 bases lining up with TRBD2. The germline V gene encodes CDR1 SGHKS and CDR2 YYEKEE (reference sequence). The length of the CDR3 is 16 residues. The V gene end was trimmed by 0 bases and the J gene end by 1 base; junction bases not matched to a gene: 4. As DNA, the CDR3 is TGTGCCAGCAGCTTGGGGACTAGCGGAGCTTCCTACGAGCAGTACTTC. This gives the protein CASSLGTSGASYEQYF.

This clone appeared a few times. The rearrangement joins TRBV7-9 to TRBJ2-5; 10 nucleotides agree with TRBD1. Looked up from germline, CDR1 is SEHNR and CDR2 is FQNEAQ (reference sequence). Germline trimming cut 4 bases from V and 9 bases from J; bases unmatched to any gene: 11. The CDR3 totals 15 residues. CDR3 protein: CASSSGQGPPWSQYF. CDR3 DNA: TGTGCCAGCAGCTCGGGACAGGGGCCTCCATGGTCCCAGTACTTC.

This clone came up a few times. The CDR3 here is CSVLRGPHTGELFF. CDR3 DNA sequence: TGCAGCGTTCTTCGGGGGCCCCACACCGGGGAGCTGTTTTTT. V and J are TRBV29-1 and TRBJ2-2; D is tentatively TRBD1 or TRBD2 (6 bases each). V was clipped by 5 bases and J by 3 bases, with 13 bases between them. Germline-derived CDR1 and CDR2 are SQVTM and ANQGSEA. This CDR3 contains 14 residues.

The V gene is TRBV27, the J gene TRBJ2-1, with D perhaps matching TRBD2 (6 bases). The V gene's germline CDR1 is MNHEY and CDR2 SMNVEV (reference sequence). V lost 6 bases and J lost 0, with 9 bases in between. This CDR3 is 14 amino acids long. In DNA form, the CDR3 reads TGTGCCAGCAGAACCGGGGGCTCCTACAATGAGCAGTTCTTC. Translated, it gives CASRTGGSYNEQFF.

J is TRBJ2-1 and V is TRBV29-1; 10 nucleotides line up with TRBD2. After removal of 6 bases from V and 8 bases from J, the junction contained 10 bases not matched to a gene. CDR1 is SQVTM and CDR2 is ANQGSEA in the germline V gene. The CDR3 sequence is 14 residues long. Here the CDR3 DNA reads TGCAGCGTGGGAGCGGGAGGGCCAAGGTATGAGCAGTTCTTC. This codes for CSVGAGGPRYEQFF.